These 13 T cell receptor beta chains share one sample of origin, sequenced in a study of identical twins. TCRdb recomputed calls from the 5' RACE reads with MiXCR, one row per CDR3 protein. The sample lists just under 550,000 distinct CDR3 sequences; 13% to 15% were seen once. This sample was shared with a second study, whose subject was yellow fever vaccine responses in identical twins.

Sequencing was done on a sample of CD4+ T cells sorted from blood. These receptor sequences come from a young woman in good health.

V and J are TRBV6-1 and TRBJ2-3; 8 nucleotides match TRBD1. The V gene end was trimmed by 10 bases and the J gene end by 4 bases; junction bases not matched to a gene: 13. Germline loops: CDR1 MNHNS, CDR2 SASEGT. This CDR3 has 15 residues. The CDR3 nucleotides are TGTGCCACCAAAAGACAGGGGAACGGTCCAGATACGCAGTATTTT. As protein: CATKRQGNGPDTQYF.

In its sample, this clonotype was seen a few times. This rearrangement joins TRBV28 to TRBJ2-3, with D perhaps being TRBD1 or TRBD2 (5 bases each). Trimming took 2 bases from V and 6 from J, leaving 9 bases between them. CDR3 length equals 13 residues. Germline V lookup: CDR1 MDHEN, CDR2 SYDVKM. Here the CDR3 reads CASSLIGEDTQYF. CDR3 DNA sequence: TGTGCCAGCAGTTTAATAGGGGAGGATACGCAGTATTTT.

The V call is TRBV29-1, the J call TRBJ2-7; D is unresolved. V was shortened by 4 bases and J by 6 bases, with 13 bases between the two germline ends. CDR1 is SQVTM and CDR2 is ANQGSEA in the germline V gene. The CDR3 is made up of 12 amino acids. The CDR3 loop is CSVAQVGREQYF. The CDR3, as DNA: TGCAGCGTTGCCCAGGTGGGCCGCGAGCAGTACTTC.

The chain links TRBV7-8 to TRBJ2-3; D is unresolved. V lost 3 bases, J lost 1 base, and 17 bases lay in between. CDR1 SGHVS and CDR2 FQNEAQ come from the germline V gene. This CDR3 is built from 17 residues. The CDR3 protein is CASSFLGYPGGTDTQYF. The CDR3 DNA follows: TGTGCCAGCAGCTTCCTGGGCTATCCGGGCGGCACAGATACGCAGTATTTT.

J is TRBJ2-5 and V is TRBV20-1, with unresolved D. Trimming pared 0 bases from V and 5 bases from J, leaving 10 bases between. The CDR3 consists of 13 residues. CDR1 and CDR2 (germline): DFQATT, SNEGSKA (reference sequence). Written as DNA, the CDR3 is TGCAGTGCTAGAGACAATCTCGGGGAGACCCAGTACTTC. Its translation is CSARDNLGETQYF.

There are a few counts of this clonotype. This chain links TRBV14 with TRBJ2-2, with D possibly being TRBD2 (7 bases). Trimming pared 2 bases from V and 2 bases from J, leaving 15 bases between. CDR3 size: 17 residues. Germline CDR1 is SGHDN and CDR2 is FVKESK. The CDR3 reads CASSQFTGGLNTGELFF. The CDR3 DNA is TGTGCCAGCAGCCAATTTACGGGGGGCTTAAACACCGGGGAGCTGTTTTTT.

Only a few counts were recorded for this clonotype. This chain links TRBV6-1 with TRBJ2-1; 7 bases match TRBD1. Germline V gene lookup returns CDR1 MNHNS and CDR2 SASEGT. The CDR3 runs to 14 residues. The V and J ends lost 5 bases and 10 bases, in that order; junction bases with no gene match: 11. CDR3 DNA sequence: TGTGCCAGCAGTAGACGGGACAGCTCAGGGGAGCAGTTCTTC. The encoded protein is CASSRRDSSGEQFF.

This clonotype was seen a few times. The chain joins TRBV29-1 to TRBJ2-1; D ambiguous. This CDR3 region has 14 residues. The germline gives CDR1 SQVTM, CDR2 ANQGSEA. The V and J ends lost 4 bases and 9 bases respectively, with 19 bases between them. The CDR3 protein is CSVVSQGQMGEQFF. The CDR3, as DNA: TGCAGCGTTGTGTCCCAAGGGCAAATGGGTGAGCAGTTCTTC.

This clonotype was seen ten or more times. The V and J genes are TRBV7-8 and TRBJ2-3, with 12 nucleotides matching TRBD2. V gave up 6 bases and J gave up 3 bases; unmatched junction bases: 10. This CDR3 is 17 amino acids long. CDR1 is SGHVS and CDR2 is FQNEAQ in the germline V gene. CDR3 region: CASRKSTSGGRTDTQYF. The CDR3, as DNA: TGTGCCAGCAGAAAATCCACTAGCGGGGGGAGGACAGATACGCAGTATTTT.

The chain couples TRBV20-1 to TRBJ2-3; tentative D call: TRBD2 (6 bases). The germline V gene has CDR1 DFQATT and CDR2 SNEGSKA (reference sequence). The CDR3 totals 13 residues. Trimming took 6 bases from V and 3 from J, leaving 13 bases between them. DNA for the CDR3: TGCAGTGCAGCACTAGCCTGGACAGATACGCAGTATTTT. Its protein product is CSAALAWTDTQYF.

The genes are TRBV3-1 and TRBJ2-3, with a tentative D call TRBD2 (5 bases). Per the germline V gene, CDR1 is LGHDT and CDR2 is YNNKEL (reference sequence). CDR3 length: 16 amino acids. V lost 1 base, J lost 0 bases, and 11 bases lay in between. CDR3 sequence: CASSQGPSPSTDTQYF. Here the CDR3 DNA reads TGTGCCAGCAGCCAAGGACCTAGCCCTAGCACAGATACGCAGTATTTT.

V gene TRBV29-1 combines with J gene TRBJ1-2; 8 nucleotides line up with TRBD1. The CDR3 extends over 13 amino acids. Per germline, CDR1 SQVTM and CDR2 ANQGSEA. V lost 8 bases, J lost 3 bases, and 8 bases stayed unmatched. The CDR3 loop is CSTRQGLDYGYTF. The CDR3 DNA sequence: TGCAGCACACGACAGGGGTTGGACTATGGCTACACCTTC.

V gene TRBV5-1 combines with J gene TRBJ2-6; D unresolved. Looked up from germline, CDR1 is SGHRS and CDR2 is YFSETQ. V lost 1 base and J 0 bases, leaving 14 bases between the germline ends. CDR3 length: 18 residues. CDR3 region: CASSLILMSSSGANVLTF. CDR3 bases: TGCGCCAGCAGCTTGATACTTATGAGCTCCTCTGGGGCCAACGTCCTGACTTTC.